The 13 T cell receptor beta chains reported below all come from one sample, sequenced in a study of beta chain features in type 1 diabetes. Investigators reverse transcribed all isolated RNA, so they sequenced expressed TCRB transcripts. Profiled with immunoSEQ multiplex PCR; TCRdb holds only in-frame clones, not every one. The sample includes a few hundred thousand clones, roughly 14% of them seen just once. Study-wide results and caveats: The study found moderately but significantly shorter TCRB CDR3s in all four CD4+ subsets of Type 1 diabetes patients.

These receptors have no identified antigens. Sequencing used naive CD4+ T cells from blood. These receptors all come from a woman aged 18 to 35 with type 1 diabetes.

The genes are TRBV6-5 and TRBJ2-3; 10 nucleotides line up with TRBD2. The length of the CDR3 is 15 residues. Looked up from germline, CDR1 is MNHEY and CDR2 is SVGAGI. Trimming removed 5 bases from V and 5 bases from J; junction bases left unmatched: 7. This chain's CDR3 is CASSTLAGAEDTQYF. The CDR3 DNA is TGTGCCAGCAGTACGCTAGCGGGAGCTGAAGATACGCAGTATTTT.

The chain recombines TRBV15 with TRBJ2-6; a possible D gene is TRBD2 (6 bases). V was pared by 1 base and J by 0 bases, with 10 bases between. CDR3 size: 17 residues. Looked up from germline, CDR1 is LNHNV and CDR2 is YYDKDF (reference sequence). The CDR3 coding sequence is TGTGCCACCAGCAGAGTAACGGGGGTCTCTGGGGCCAACGTCCTGACTTTC. Its protein is CATSRVTGVSGANVLTF.

This clone was seen a few times. The V call is TRBV18, the J call TRBJ1-3; no firm D call. Trimming took 8 bases from V and 0 from J, leaving 17 bases between them. Germline V gives CDR1 KGHSH, CDR2 LQKENI. The CDR3 runs 16 residues. The CDR3 is CASSSGGLHSGNTIYF. In nucleotides, the CDR3 is TGTGCCAGCAGCTCTGGCGGACTCCACTCTGGAAACACCATATATTTT.

This clone showed up just a few times. The gene calls are TRBV30 and TRBJ1-2, with 7 bases fitting TRBD1. Trimming at V came to 1 base and at J to 5 bases, leaving 7 bases not matched to a gene. This CDR3 has 14 amino acids. The germline CDR1 and CDR2 sequences are GTSNPN and SVGIG (reference sequence). In DNA form, the CDR3 reads TGTGCCTGGAGTGGCGGGACAGAAGCTTATGGCTACACCTTC. Amino acids: CAWSGGTEAYGYTF.

The chain joins TRBV7-9 to TRBJ1-1, with D perhaps matching TRBD1 (5 bases). V lost 9 bases, J lost 5 bases, and 10 bases lay in between. Germline V gives CDR1 SEHNR, CDR2 FQNEAQ (reference sequence). The CDR3 runs to 11 residues. Here the CDR3 DNA reads TGTGCCAGTTCGGGGGGGACTGAAGCTTTCTTT. It yields the protein CASSGGTEAFF.

The chain links TRBV2 to TRBJ2-1; 7 bases agree with TRBD2. J was trimmed by 7 bases and V by 6 bases; bases with no gene match: 9. Germline CDR1 SNHLY, CDR2 FYNNEI. This CDR3 spans 14 amino acids. DNA of the CDR3: TGTGCCAGCAGAGGGAGGGCTCCAAGGAATGAGCAGTTCTTC. This encodes CASRGRAPRNEQFF. Full variable domain (remainder filled in from reference TRBV2 and TRBJ2-1): EPEVTQTPSHQVTQMGQEVILRCVPISNHLYFYWYRQILGQKVEFLVSFYNNEISEKSEIFDDQFSVERPDGSNFTLKIRSTKLEDSAMYFCASRGRAPRNEQFFGPGTRLTVL.

This clone appeared a few times. The sample holds other DNA sequences that translate to the same CDR3. The J gene is TRBJ1-5, the V gene TRBV30; TRBD1 matches 7 bases. The CDR3 contains 13 residues. The ends lost 0 bases at V and 5 bases at J; junction bases unmatched: 1. Germline-derived CDR1 and CDR2 are GTSNPN and SVGIG (reference sequence). CDR3 residues: CAWSVQGDQPQHF. For the CDR3, the DNA is TGTGCCTGGAGTGTTCAGGGGGATCAGCCCCAGCATTTT. Based on the CDR3 plus reference TRBV30 and TRBJ1-5, the full variable domain is SQTIHQWPATLVQPVGSPLSLECTVEGTSNPNLYWYRQAAGRGLQLLFYSVGIGQISSEVPQNLSASRPQDRQFILSSKKLLLSDSGFYLCAWSVQGDQPQHFGDGTRLSIL.

V is TRBV18 and J is TRBJ1-4; no clear D. Trimming shortened V by 3 bases and J by 10 bases, and 12 bases separated the two germline ends. The CDR3 totals 13 residues. Germline V gene lookup returns CDR1 KGHSH and CDR2 LQKENI. CDR3 sequence reads: CASSPAGSGKLFF. Written as DNA, the CDR3 is TGTGCCAGCTCACCTGCGGGATCTGGAAAACTGTTTTTT.

This clone was picked up a small number of times. This rearrangement joins TRBV5-1 to TRBJ2-7; maybe TRBD1 (5 bases). Deletions cut 4 bases from V and 4 bases from J, with 18 bases between. Germline lookup yields CDR1 SGHRS and CDR2 YFSETQ. The CDR3 is 15 amino acids. As DNA, the CDR3 is TGCGCCAGCAGCCCGAACGGCAGGGAAGGGTACGAGCAGTACTTC. Its protein is CASSPNGREGYEQYF. Full variable domain (outside the CDR3, taken from reference TRBV5-1 and TRBJ2-7): KAGVTQTPRYLIKTRGQQVTLSCSPISGHRSVSWYQQTPGQGLQFLFEYFSETQRNKGNFPGRFSGRQFSNSRSEMNVSTLELGDSALYLCASSPNGREGYEQYFGPGTRLTVT.

The gene calls are TRBV4-1 and TRBJ2-1, with 10 positions matching TRBD2. Germline values: CDR1 MGHRA, CDR2 YSYEKL. V trimming: 0 bases; J trimming: 10 bases; junction bases outside the gene matches: 12. This CDR3 has 17 residues. The CDR3 protein is CASSQDASSGRAGEQFF. In DNA form, the CDR3 reads TGCGCCAGCAGCCAAGATGCGTCCAGCGGGAGGGCAGGGGAGCAGTTCTTC.

The V call is TRBV7-2, the J call TRBJ1-5, with 10 positions matching TRBD1. This CDR3 contains 15 residues. In germline, CDR1 is SGHTA, CDR2 FQGNSA. The V and J ends lost 1 base and 8 bases, in that order; junction bases with no gene match: 5. The chain's CDR3 is CASSLVGTGAEPQHF. DNA for the CDR3: TGTGCCAGCAGCTTAGTTGGGACAGGGGCAGAGCCCCAGCATTTT. Full variable domain (rest looked up from reference TRBV7-2 and TRBJ1-5): GAGVSQSPSNKVTEKGKDVELRCDPISGHTALYWYRQSLGQGLEFLIYFQGNSAPDKSGLPSDRFSAERTGGSVSTLTIQRTQQEDSAVYLCASSLVGTGAEPQHFGDGTRLSIL.

This clone was seen a few times. V and J are TRBV30 and TRBJ1-2; TRBD1 might be the D (6 bases). The germline V gene encodes CDR1 GTSNPN and CDR2 SVGIG (reference sequence). There are 12 residues in the CDR3. Trimming pared 5 bases from V and 6 bases from J, leaving 13 bases between. CDR3 residues: CAWEWTADGYTF. The DNA for the CDR3 is TGTGCCTGGGAATGGACAGCGGATGGCTACACCTTC.

The table lists this clone with a few counts. The V call is TRBV6-1, the J call TRBJ2-7; the match to TRBD1 covers 7 bases. CDR3 length equals 13 residues. CDR1 MNHNS and CDR2 SASEGT come from the germline V gene. With V trimmed by 6 bases and J by 3 bases, 5 bases remained unmatched. The CDR3 sequence: CASRSGQDYEQYV. CDR3 DNA: TGTGCCAGCAGGAGCGGACAGGACTACGAGCAGTACGTC.